This entry lists 21 T cell receptor beta chains sequenced from one sample in a study of blood T cells in healthy people across ages. A sample-barcoded 5' primer and a J-beta primer mix were used in a second PCR of roughly 6 to 12 cycles. In TCRdb, the 5' RACE reads were re-called with MiXCR into one record per CDR3 protein. Among about 730,000 distinct CDR3 sequences listed, approximately 43% were seen once. What was sequenced was blood. The source of these receptors is a woman aged 60-70 years in good health.

The gene calls are TRBV10-3 and TRBJ2-7, with 12 bases identical to TRBD1. Germline V CDR1 and CDR2: ENHRY, SYGVKD. V gave up 7 bases and J gave up 7 bases; unmatched junction bases: 11. This CDR3 has 15 amino acids. CDR3 DNA: TGTGCCATCAACTCCCGGGGACAGGGGGCTCGGGAGCAGTACTTC. It specifies CAINSRGQGAREQYF.

This clonotype was recorded once. The gene calls are TRBV28 and TRBJ1-2; 7 nucleotides align to TRBD1. V lost 5 bases and J lost 4; bases outside the gene matches: 4. This CDR3 is 13 amino acids long. Germline V lookup: CDR1 MDHEN, CDR2 SYDVKM. CDR3 loop: CASSQGTVYGYTF. CDR3 nucleotide sequence: TGTGCCAGCAGTCAGGGGACAGTCTATGGCTACACCTTC.

The CDR3 bases are TGCAGTGCTAGATCCAGGACTAGCGCGAGCACAGATACGCAGTATTTT. This translates into CSARSRTSASTDTQYF. The chain couples TRBV20-1 to TRBJ2-3; TRBD2 agrees at 9 bases. This CDR3 has 16 residues. Trimming at V came to 2 bases and at J to 0 bases, leaving 6 bases not matched to a gene. Germline V lookup: CDR1 DFQATT, CDR2 SNEGSKA (reference sequence).

In its sample, this clonotype was seen many times. The V and J genes are TRBV29-1 and TRBJ2-1; no reliable D call. In germline, CDR1 is SQVTM, CDR2 ANQGSEA. V was trimmed by 6 bases and J by 8 bases, leaving 11 bases between them. The CDR3 length is 11 residues. The CDR3 protein is CSVAPVDEQFF. Here the CDR3 DNA reads TGCAGCGTCGCCCCGGTGGATGAGCAGTTCTTC.

This rearrangement joins TRBV12-3 or TRBV12-4 to TRBJ2-7; 7 bases fit TRBD2. V shed 2 bases and J 6 bases; nucleotides not matched to a gene: 10. The CDR3 has 15 amino acids. DNA for the CDR3: TGTGCCAGCAGTTTAACTGCGGGAGCTACTCGCGAGCAGTACTTC. Residues: CASSLTAGATREQYF.

This clonotype was counted only a few times. The J gene is TRBJ2-4, the V gene TRBV4-2; D ambiguous. V lost 0 bases and J lost 0, with 9 bases in between. The CDR3 is 16 amino acids. Germline V gene data show CDR1 as LGHNA and CDR2 as YNFKEQ. CDR3 protein: CASSQELGVAKNIQYF. CDR3 nucleotides: TGTGCCAGCAGCCAAGAATTAGGTGTAGCCAAAAACATTCAGTACTTC.

Turning to this clonotype: At one boundary the junction diverges from the germline segment, which might be a read error. The J gene is TRBJ2-6, the V gene TRBV19; D might be TRBD1 (6 bases). Germline loops: CDR1 LNHDA, CDR2 SQIVND (reference sequence). The CDR3 runs to 16 residues. The CDR3 region has the DNA TGTGCCAGTAAAAACACACAGGGCTCCGGGGCCGACGTCCTGACTTTC. It encodes CASKNTQGSGADVLTF.

The J gene is TRBJ2-6, the V gene TRBV7-2; TRBD1 aligns across 8 bases. CDR3 length equals 18 residues. Germline V CDR1 and CDR2: SGHTA, FQGNSA. V lost 1 base to trimming and J lost 0 bases; unmatched junction nucleotides: 5. CDR3 bases: TGTGCCAGCAGCTTAGGTTACGGGACAGGCTCTGGGGCCAACGTCCTGACTTTC. Translating it yields CASSLGYGTGSGANVLTF.

This clonotype was observed a handful of times. The chain couples TRBV11-3 to TRBJ2-1; possible D gene TRBD2, 6 bases. Trimming left V 5 bases short and J 6 bases short, with 20 bases between. Germline CDR1 and CDR2: SGHNT and YENEEA. This CDR3 contains 16 residues. This CDR3 is CASSPPGGVGSNEQFF. CDR3 bases: TGTGCCAGCAGCCCACCCGGCGGGGTGGGGTCCAATGAGCAGTTCTTC.

The chain is built from TRBV29-1 and TRBJ2-7; TRBD2 is a possible D gene (6 bases). In germline, CDR1 is SQVTM, CDR2 ANQGSEA. V was shortened by 2 bases and J by 3 bases, with 8 bases between the two germline ends. CDR3 size: 12 residues. CDR3 protein: CSVEPEGYEQYF. Written as DNA, the CDR3 is TGCAGCGTTGAACCGGAGGGCTACGAGCAGTACTTC.

As for this clonotype: At one end, the junction sequence differs from germline, possibly due to a read error. This chain joins TRBV5-1 and TRBJ2-2, with a tentative D call TRBD1 (5 bases). From germline, CDR1 is SGHRS and CDR2 YFSETQ. The CDR3 length is 14 residues. CDR3 sequence (DNA): TGCGCCAGCACCTTGGGCAGGGAAACCGGGGAGCTGTTTTTT. Encoded protein: CASTLGRETGELFF.

This clonotype was recorded many times. The V call is TRBV12-3 or TRBV12-4, the J call TRBJ2-3; D not certain. This CDR3 has 11 residues. V was clipped by 7 bases and J by 7 bases, with 9 bases between them. The CDR3 DNA sequence: TGTGCCAGCACCAATGCGCATACGCAGTATTTT. This sequence encodes CASTNAHTQYF.

The genes are TRBV19 and TRBJ2-1; 7 nucleotides agree with TRBD2. Germline CDR1 reads LNHDA; CDR2 reads SQIVND (reference sequence). Trimming removed 5 bases from V and 8 bases from J; junction bases left unmatched: 9. The length of the CDR3 is 14 residues. CDR3 sequence: CASSSTGGFYEQFF. The CDR3, as DNA: TGTGCCAGTAGTTCGACGGGGGGATTCTATGAGCAGTTCTTC. The whole variable domain, filled in from reference TRBV19 and TRBJ2-1, reads DGGITQSPKYLFRKEGQNVTLSCEQNLNHDAMYWYRQDPGQGLRLIYYSQIVNDFQKGDIAEGYSVSREKKESFPLTVTSAQKNPTAFYLCASSSTGGFYEQFFGPGTRLTVL.

The chain combines TRBV20-1 with TRBJ1-2; D is ambiguous. Trimming shortened V by 3 bases and J by 7 bases, and 15 bases separated the two germline ends. The CDR3 has 13 residues. Germline V CDR1 and CDR2: DFQATT, SNEGSKA (reference sequence). CDR3 protein: CSASFPGGGGYTF. CDR3 nucleotides: TGCAGTGCTAGTTTCCCGGGAGGCGGTGGCTACACCTTC.

The genes are TRBV7-2 and TRBJ1-2; weak D call: TRBD1 (6 bases). Germline V gene sequence: CDR1 SGHTA, CDR2 FQGNSA. There are 15 residues in the CDR3. Trimming took 2 bases from V and 7 from J, leaving 17 bases between them. The CDR3 bases are TGTGCCAGCAGCTTATGGGGTCAACAGGGAGGTGGCTACACCTTC. Its protein product is CASSLWGQQGGGYTF.

This clonotype was observed at least ten times. The chain employs TRBV20-1 and TRBJ2-5; 8 bases line up with TRBD2. With V trimmed by 3 bases and J by 4 bases, 10 bases remained unmatched. CDR1 and CDR2 from the germline V gene are DFQATT and SNEGSKA (reference sequence). The CDR3 has 15 residues. CDR3 in DNA: TGCAGTGCTAGCGGGGGGGCGTTTGTATTAGAGACCCAGTACTTC. Translated, it gives CSASGGAFVLETQYF.

This clonotype was counted between two and nine times. The J gene is TRBJ1-2, the V gene TRBV3-1; TRBD1 is a possible D gene (5 bases). Germline loops: CDR1 LGHDT, CDR2 YNNKEL (reference sequence). The ends were cut back, 4 bases at V and 8 bases at J, with 17 bases in the middle. The CDR3 has 14 residues. DNA of the CDR3: TGTGCCAGCAGCCCGCCCGACAGTTCTGGAGGCTACACCTTC. Translated, it gives CASSPPDSSGGYTF.

The chain uses TRBV20-1 and TRBJ2-7; D not resolved. The CDR3 has 11 residues. In germline, CDR1 is DFQATT, CDR2 SNEGSKA (reference sequence). The V end was cut by 6 bases, the J end by 2 bases, with 8 bases between. This chain's CDR3 is CSAPMAYEQYF. Here the CDR3 DNA reads TGCAGTGCCCCCATGGCCTACGAGCAGTACTTC.

The V call is TRBV29-1, the J call TRBJ2-1; the D gene is possibly TRBD2 (5 bases). V was shortened by 7 bases and J by 9 bases, with 19 bases between the two germline ends. Germline CDR1 is SQVTM and CDR2 is ANQGSEA. There are 13 residues in the CDR3. For the CDR3, the DNA is TGCAGCGCCGGGGTGGTTGTGGTCAGTGAGCAGTTCTTC. Translating it yields CSAGVVVVSEQFF.

This clonotype was seen more than once but under ten times. The rearrangement uses TRBV5-1 and TRBJ2-1; possible D gene TRBD2, 6 bases. Germline V gives CDR1 SGHRS, CDR2 YFSETQ. The CDR3 is 13 residues long. Trimming stripped 6 bases from V and 8 bases from J, with 15 bases between. The CDR3 DNA reads as TGCGCCAGCAAGACTAGGACCCCGGATGAGCAGTTCTTC. Protein sequence: CASKTRTPDEQFF. The full variable domain, its missing parts supplied by reference TRBV5-1 and TRBJ2-1, is KAGVTQTPRYLIKTRGQQVTLSCSPISGHRSVSWYQQTPGQGLQFLFEYFSETQRNKGNFPGRFSGRQFSNSRSEMNVSTLELGDSALYLCASKTRTPDEQFFGPGTRLTVL.

This clonotype has a handful of counts. This rearrangement joins TRBV4-3 to TRBJ2-1, with D perhaps matching TRBD1 (6 bases). The germline V and J ends were trimmed by 1 base and 8 bases, with 21 bases remaining between them. Germline V gene sequence: CDR1 LGHNA, CDR2 YSLEER. This CDR3 is 17 amino acids long. CDR3 sequence (DNA): TGCGCCAGCAGCCAAGCTCTACAGGGAACGTTTAGGGATGAGCAGTTCTTC. Translated, it gives CASSQALQGTFRDEQFF.